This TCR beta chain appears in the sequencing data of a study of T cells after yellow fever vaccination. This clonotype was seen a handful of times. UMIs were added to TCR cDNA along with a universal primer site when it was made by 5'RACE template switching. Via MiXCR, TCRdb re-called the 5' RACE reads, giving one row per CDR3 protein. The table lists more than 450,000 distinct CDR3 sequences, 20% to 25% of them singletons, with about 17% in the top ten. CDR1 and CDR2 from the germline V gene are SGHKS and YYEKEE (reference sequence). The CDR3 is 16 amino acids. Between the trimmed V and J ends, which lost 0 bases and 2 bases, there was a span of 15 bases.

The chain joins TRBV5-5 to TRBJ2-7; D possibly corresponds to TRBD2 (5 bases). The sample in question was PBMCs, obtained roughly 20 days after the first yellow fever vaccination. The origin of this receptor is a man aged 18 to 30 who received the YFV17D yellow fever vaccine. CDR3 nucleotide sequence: TGTGCCAGCAGCTTGGGACTAACACCAACTCCCTACGAGCAGTACTTC. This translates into CASSLGLTPTPYEQYF.